This T cell receptor beta chain is from a study of high-grade serous ovarian cancer treatment subgroups (dated by TCRdb to 2020 to 2023). With regard to the full study: Sequencing yielded a mean of 14,192 reads and 6,000 to 9,000 unique TCR beta rearrangements per sample. The 30-patient cohort included 10 patients with no residual disease after primary surgery (R0), 10 excellent NACT responders, and 10 poor NACT responders. One primary tumor sample and two metastatic tumor samples were collected from each patient, for a total of 90 samples. TCR beta repertoires were profiled in patients with high-grade serous ovarian cancer who were grouped, under a laparoscopic triage algorithm, by complete gross resection or by neoadjuvant chemotherapy response.

Tumor samples were obtained before definitive surgery or chemotherapy. Genomic DNA extraction was performed by the MD Anderson Biospecimen Extraction Resource, and TCR sequencing was carried out by the MD Anderson Cancer Genomics Laboratory. A note on this clone: Its antigen is currently not known. Within one base of it there is no much larger clone, and no base qualities were kept.

V is pruned by 4 bases and J by 5 bases, leaving 5 bases of the junction without a gene match. Including cysteine and phenylalanine, the CDR3 has 14 amino acids. The DNA shown is the 42-base CDR3, in frame from base 1. CDR1 SGHDN and CDR2 FVKESK were looked up in the germline V gene. High-throughput TCR profiling via ImmunoSEQ was performed on the approximately 82 tumor samples. The authors' pipeline ran thus. Richness (unique productive sequences), clonality, evenness and relatedness were included as repertoire diversity metrics, and similarity between samples was assessed with the Bhattacharyya coefficient. In a sensitivity analysis, TCRs with fewer than two reads were excluded, and consistent conclusions were obtained. TCRdb carries this immuneACCESS record with in-frame sequences only. Its versions omit some clonotypes, under half of them owing to an unresolved V gene in the studies checked, with the rest unexplained. The V and J calls and clone size are taken from that table; D and trimming were inferred from the DNA. The sample table holds more than 150 clones, of which 60% to 75% were seen once. About a quarter of the sample is in the top ten clones.

General conclusions and limits of the study: The TCR repertoire analyses centered on CDR3, and CDR1 and CDR2 were not analyzed. TCR clonal relatedness correlated positively with neoantigen level and, by trend, with copy number variation and mutation load from whole-genome sequencing. Tumors from the same patient had repertoire similarity ranging from 0.11 to 0.79, while tumors from different patients showed almost no similarity. Spatial information was not captured by bulk tumor TCR sequencing, so insight into HGSC tumor complexity and diversity was limited.

The sequenced material came from tumor tissue. The TCR originated in a human donor with high-grade serous ovarian cancer. This receptor chain uses TRBV14 and TRBJ2-5, and 9 junctional nucleotides match TRBD2. The sequenced DNA: TGTGCCAGCAGCCTAGCGGGAGCGGGGGAGACCCAGTACTTC. This translates into CASSLAGAGETQYF.